These T cell receptor beta chains were read from a single sample in a study of cytomegalovirus exposure and HLA in healthy donors. Sequencing was performed with immunoSEQ multiplex PCR; in TCRdb, only in-frame clones are kept and a portion is missing. The sample holds approximately 150,000 clones; around four fifths are singletons and the top ten take under 2.5%. Sequenced: PBMCs. All receptors come from a man younger than 40 in good health and CMV-seropositive. CDR3s include the opening cysteine and the closing phenylalanine or tryptophan. Fields, in order: J gene, D gene, V gene, clone size, CDR3 length, CDR3 DNA, CDR3 protein. The D gene is left open where the match is weak. Rows may omit the clone size; those that give it use once, few, many or a size class.

J gene: TRBJ1-5; D gene: TRBD1; V gene: TRBV27; clone size: -; CDR3 length: 15; CDR3 DNA: TGTGCCAGCAGTCCCCCAGGGGGAGTGAATCAGCCCCAGCATTTT; CDR3 protein: CASSPPGGVNQPQHF
J gene: TRBJ1-2; D gene: -; V gene: TRBV11-2; clone size: -; CDR3 length: 17; CDR3 DNA: TGTGCCAGCAGCTTCACACTAACAGGGTCGACTAACTATGGCTACACCTTC; CDR3 protein: CASSFTLTGSTNYGYTF
J gene: TRBJ2-7; D gene: -; V gene: TRBV15; clone size: -; CDR3 length: 16; CDR3 DNA: TGTGCCACCAGCAGAGATGTGGGGGCTAGCTCCTACGAGCAGTACTTC; CDR3 protein: CATSRDVGASSYEQYF
J gene: TRBJ2-3; D gene: TRBD1; V gene: TRBV5-6; clone size: -; CDR3 length: 15; CDR3 DNA: TGTGCCAGCAGTCCAGGGGGATTGAGGACAGATACGCAGTATTTT; CDR3 protein: CASSPGGLRTDTQYF
J gene: TRBJ2-7; D gene: TRBD2; V gene: TRBV7-2; clone size: -; CDR3 length: 16; CDR3 DNA: TGTGCCAGCAGCTCCGCCAGCGGGGGCCCCTCCTACGAGCAGTACTTC; CDR3 protein: CASSSASGGPSYEQYF
J gene: TRBJ2-3; D gene: -; V gene: TRBV5-1; clone size: -; CDR3 length: 16; CDR3 DNA: TGCGCCAGCAGCAGCAACAGGGGGGGGGACACAGATACGCAGTATTTT; CDR3 protein: CASSSNRGGDTDTQYF
J gene: TRBJ1-6; D gene: -; V gene: TRBV4-1; clone size: -; CDR3 length: 16; CDR3 DNA: TGCGCCAGCAGCCAAGGAGGGAGCTCCTATAATTCACCCCTCCACTTT; CDR3 protein: CASSQGGSSYNSPLHF
J gene: TRBJ1-1; D gene: -; V gene: TRBV5-1; clone size: -; CDR3 length: 16; CDR3 DNA: TGCGCCAGCAGCCCGACAGAACTTCCTTCAAGCACTGAAGCTTTCTTT; CDR3 protein: CASSPTELPSSTEAFF
J gene: TRBJ2-2; D gene: TRBD2; V gene: TRBV7-2; clone size: -; CDR3 length: 16; CDR3 DNA: TGTGCCAGCAGCTTAGGGCGGGGGGGCTTGGCCGGGGAGCTGTTTTTT; CDR3 protein: CASSLGRGGLAGELFF
J gene: TRBJ2-5; D gene: TRBD1; V gene: TRBV5-6; clone size: -; CDR3 length: 15; CDR3 DNA: TGTGCCAGCAGCTACGGCAGGGGGCATATAGAGACCCAGTACTTC; CDR3 protein: CASSYGRGHIETQYF
J gene: TRBJ1-2; D gene: -; V gene: TRBV19; clone size: few; CDR3 length: 12; CDR3 DNA: TGTGCCAGTAGTATAGATCGCAGTGGCTACACCTTC; CDR3 protein: CASSIDRSGYTF
J gene: TRBJ1-2; D gene: TRBD1; V gene: TRBV12-5; clone size: -; CDR3 length: 15; CDR3 DNA: TGTGCTAGTGGTTCTGGGACAGGGGGCCCCTATGGCTACACCTTC; CDR3 protein: CASGSGTGGPYGYTF
J gene: TRBJ1-1; D gene: -; V gene: TRBV2; clone size: -; CDR3 length: 14; CDR3 DNA: TGTGCCAGCAGTGACCGGACTATGAACACTGAAGCTTTCTTT; CDR3 protein: CASSDRTMNTEAFF